A selection of T cell receptor beta chains follows, all from one sample in a study of blood T cell repertoires in COVID-19. Clones were read by immunoSEQ multiplex PCR, and TCRdb kept only the in-frame ones, dropping some. The sample shows under 300,000 clones, roughly 80% of them seen only once. The sequencing input was peripheral blood. All receptors come from a woman aged 45-65 years who had recovered from COVID-19. CDR3s include the opening cysteine and the closing phenylalanine or tryptophan. A D gene is named only where the DNA matches it firmly. Some rows mark clone size as missing; the rest say once, few, many or name a class of expanded clone.

J: TRBJ1-6
D: TRBD1
V: TRBV27
size: NA
DNA: TGTGCCAGCAGTCCGACCCTGGACAGGGGACCCCTCCACTTT
CDR3: CASSPTLDRGPLHF

J: TRBJ2-3
D: TRBD2
V: TRBV6-2/TRBV6-3
size: once
DNA: TGTGCCAGCAACCCCTCGGGGGGTCCAGATACGCAGTATTTT
CDR3: CASNPSGGPDTQYF

J: TRBJ1-5
D: NA
V: TRBV3-1/TRBV3-2
size: NA
DNA: TGTGCCAGCAGCTCCCTAACAGGTGAACCCCAGCATTTT
CDR3: CASSSLTGEPQHF

J: TRBJ2-7
D: NA
V: TRBV21-1
size: NA
DNA: TGTGCCAGCAGCCTAGACAGGGGTAAGGGCGAGCAGTACTTC
CDR3: CASSLDRGKGEQYF

J: TRBJ2-3
D: TRBD2
V: TRBV30
size: once
DNA: TGTGCCTGGAGTGTCCTCCCGGGGGGGGTCACAGATACGCAGTATTTT
CDR3: CAWSVLPGGVTDTQYF

J: TRBJ2-7
D: TRBD2
V: TRBV28
size: NA
DNA: TGTGCCAGCAGCGTAGCGGGGGGATCACCCACCTACGAGCAGTACTTC
CDR3: CASSVAGGSPTYEQYF

J: TRBJ1-1
D: NA
V: TRBV19
size: NA
DNA: TGTGCCAGTAGTGCGGAGGACAGTGCGGGGGCAATGAACACTGAAGCTTTCTTT
CDR3: CASSAEDSAGAMNTEAFF

J: TRBJ1-5
D: NA
V: TRBV7-9
size: NA
DNA: TGTGCCAGCAGCTCCGGGGGAGGGGGAGGGGAGCGGCCCCAGCATTTT
CDR3: CASSSGGGGGERPQHF

J: TRBJ1-4
D: TRBD1
V: TRBV6-5
size: NA
DNA: TGTGCCAGCAGTACGGACAGGATTAATGAAAAACTGTTTTTT
CDR3: CASSTDRINEKLFF

J: TRBJ2-5
D: TRBD2
V: TRBV7-9
size: NA
DNA: TGTGCCAGCAGCTTCGGGGGGGAGGAGACCCAGTACTTC
CDR3: CASSFGGEETQYF

J: TRBJ1-1
D: TRBD1
V: TRBV10-3
size: NA
DNA: TGTGCCATCAGTTTTGGGGACAGTTCGAACACTGAAGCTTTCTTT
CDR3: CAISFGDSSNTEAFF

J: TRBJ1-1
D: NA
V: TRBV28
size: NA
DNA: TGTGCCAGCAACCCCTGGGGGGGCACTGAAGCTTTCTTT
CDR3: CASNPWGGTEAFF

J: TRBJ2-7
D: TRBD1
V: TRBV19
size: NA
DNA: TGTGCCAGTAGTATAGGTTGGAGGGGCCGACAGGGGGAGAGGGAGCAGTACTTC
CDR3: CASSIGWRGRQGEREQYF

J: TRBJ2-7
D: NA
V: TRBV7-2
size: NA
DNA: TGTGCCAGCAGCTTCCTAACCCCCCTGGAGCAGTACTTC
CDR3: CASSFLTPLEQYF

J: TRBJ2-5
D: TRBD1
V: TRBV24-1
size: NA
DNA: TGTGCCACCAGTGACCTAGACAGGGGCGCAGGGGAGACCCAGTACTTC
CDR3: CATSDLDRGAGETQYF

J: TRBJ1-1
D: TRBD1
V: TRBV19
size: NA
DNA: TGTGCCATCGACACAGGGGGCTACACTGAAGCTTTCTTT
CDR3: CAIDTGGYTEAFF

J: TRBJ2-5
D: TRBD1
V: TRBV6-5
size: NA
DNA: TGTGCCAGCAGTTCCTTCGACAGGGGAGGAGGAGAGACCCAGTACTTC
CDR3: CASSSFDRGGGETQYF

J: TRBJ2-7
D: NA
V: TRBV5-5
size: NA
DNA: TGTGCCAGCAGCCGGCAGTTGGGCCCCTACGAGCAGTACTTC
CDR3: CASSRQLGPYEQYF

J: TRBJ2-3
D: TRBD1
V: TRBV7-3
size: NA
DNA: TGTGCCAGCAGCTTCTCGGGACAGGGGGCAGATACGCAGTATTTT
CDR3: CASSFSGQGADTQYF

J: TRBJ2-5
D: NA
V: TRBV7-3
size: NA
DNA: TGTGCCAGCAGCCGGAGGGCCATGGGTGCAATTCAAGAGACCCAGTACTTC
CDR3: CASSRRAMGAIQETQYF

J: TRBJ2-5
D: TRBD2
V: TRBV5-1
size: NA
DNA: TGCGCCAGCAGCGTTGAGCGGGAGTGGGAGACCCAGTACTTC
CDR3: CASSVEREWETQYF

J: TRBJ2-2
D: NA
V: TRBV9
size: NA
DNA: TGTGCCAGCAGCCCTAGGGGGACCAACACCGGGGAGCTGTTTTTT
CDR3: CASSPRGTNTGELFF

J: TRBJ2-3
D: TRBD2
V: TRBV28
size: few
DNA: TGTGCCAGCAGCCAAAGCGGGGAAGCAGATACGCAGTATTTT
CDR3: CASSQSGEADTQYF

J: TRBJ1-2
D: TRBD1
V: TRBV10-3
size: NA
DNA: TGTGCCATCAGTGGGACAGGGGGCCATGGCTACACCTTC
CDR3: CAISGTGGHGYTF

J: TRBJ1-5
D: NA
V: TRBV27
size: few
DNA: TGTGCCAGCAGTCACCGATGGGGAGAGTGGCAGCCCCAGCATTTT
CDR3: CASSHRWGEWQPQHF

J: TRBJ2-1
D: NA
V: TRBV15
size: NA
DNA: TGTGCCACCAGCACCCAGGATCACAATGAGCAGTTCTTC
CDR3: CATSTQDHNEQFF

J: TRBJ2-1
D: NA
V: TRBV12-5
size: NA
DNA: TGTGCTAGTGGCTTTGGGCCCCAATCAATCGTGGATGAGCAGTTCTTC
CDR3: CASGFGPQSIVDEQFF

J: TRBJ1-2
D: TRBD1
V: TRBV2
size: NA
DNA: TGTGCCAGCAGCGGACAGGGGGCGGGGGCGAGTGGCTACACCTTC
CDR3: CASSGQGAGASGYTF

J: TRBJ1-1
D: NA
V: TRBV28
size: NA
DNA: TGTGCCAGCAGTTTTGGTCGTCTACGGGGGAACACTGAAGCTTTCTTT
CDR3: CASSFGRLRGNTEAFF

J: TRBJ2-1
D: NA
V: TRBV4-1
size: NA
DNA: TGCGCCAGCACGATCACAGGGACCTCCTACAATGAGCAGTTCTTC
CDR3: CASTITGTSYNEQFF

J: TRBJ2-4
D: NA
V: TRBV5-4
size: NA
DNA: TGTGCCAGCAGCTTTAATTCAGGGGAGGGAAACATTCAGTACTTC
CDR3: CASSFNSGEGNIQYF

J: TRBJ2-2
D: NA
V: TRBV28
size: few
DNA: TGTGCCAGCAGAAGACTTGAGGGGAACACCGGGGAGCTGTTTTTT
CDR3: CASRRLEGNTGELFF

J: TRBJ2-2
D: NA
V: TRBV5-1
size: NA
DNA: TGCGCCAGCAGCAGCATGACAGGCGGCACCGGGGAGCTGTTTTTT
CDR3: CASSSMTGGTGELFF

J: TRBJ1-3
D: NA
V: TRBV28
size: NA
DNA: TGTGCCAGCAGCCGGGAAGTTTCTGGAAACACCATATATTTT
CDR3: CASSREVSGNTIYF

J: TRBJ2-7
D: TRBD2
V: TRBV5-1
size: NA
DNA: TGCGCCAGCAGCACACTAGCGGGGGCCCTCTACGAGCAGTACTTC
CDR3: CASSTLAGALYEQYF

J: TRBJ2-5
D: TRBD2
V: TRBV7-9
size: NA
DNA: TGTGCCAGCAGCTTAGTTAGCGGGGCGGAGACCCAGTACTTC
CDR3: CASSLVSGAETQYF

J: TRBJ2-1
D: NA
V: TRBV6-6
size: NA
DNA: TGTGCCAGCAGATACGAGGCGAGTTCTTACAATGAGCAGTTCTTC
CDR3: CASRYEASSYNEQFF

J: TRBJ2-1
D: NA
V: TRBV29-1
size: NA
DNA: TGCAGCGCCAGGGACATGGACCACAATGAGCAGTTCTTC
CDR3: CSARDMDHNEQFF

J: TRBJ1-6
D: NA
V: TRBV7-2
size: NA
DNA: TGTGCCAGCAGCTTATCGGGTACCTATAATTCACCCCTCCACTTT
CDR3: CASSLSGTYNSPLHF

J: TRBJ1-2
D: NA
V: TRBV4-3
size: NA
DNA: TGCGCCAGCAGCCAAGATTGGGGGGACTCTGGCTACACCTTC
CDR3: CASSQDWGDSGYTF

J: TRBJ2-7
D: NA
V: TRBV30
size: NA
DNA: TGTGCCTGGAGTCCCGGAGGGTCCTACGAGCAGTACTTC
CDR3: CAWSPGGSYEQYF

J: TRBJ2-6
D: TRBD1
V: TRBV2
size: NA
DNA: TGTGCCAGCAGTTCGGACAGGGCGGGGGCCAACGTCCTGACTTTC
CDR3: CASSSDRAGANVLTF

J: TRBJ2-7
D: TRBD1
V: TRBV24-1
size: NA
DNA: TGTGCCACCAAGACAGGGTGCATGCAGTACTTC
CDR3: CATKTGCMQYF

J: TRBJ1-5
D: TRBD1
V: TRBV28
size: NA
DNA: TGTGCCAGCAGTTCCGGGACAGGGCATCAGCCCCAGCATTTT
CDR3: CASSSGTGHQPQHF

J: TRBJ2-1
D: TRBD2
V: TRBV30
size: NA
DNA: TGTGCCTTTGGCGGGGGTTATTACAATGAGCAGTTCTTC
CDR3: CAFGGGYYNEQFF

J: TRBJ2-3
D: TRBD1
V: TRBV5-1
size: NA
DNA: TGCGCCAGCAGCCGGACAGGGGGCACAGATACGCAGTATTTT
CDR3: CASSRTGGTDTQYF

J: TRBJ2-1
D: NA
V: TRBV7-2
size: few
DNA: TGTGCCAGCAGCTTAGCCCCCCTCGACAATGAGCAGTTCTTC
CDR3: CASSLAPLDNEQFF

J: TRBJ1-4
D: NA
V: TRBV6-5
size: few
DNA: TGTGCCAGCAGTTACTCATCGGCGGGGCGCGCTGAAAAACTGTTTTTT
CDR3: CASSYSSAGRAEKLFF

J: TRBJ2-5
D: NA
V: TRBV7-6
size: NA
DNA: TGTGCCAGCAGCCTAGCTCCCTGGCAGGGACAAGAGACCCAGTACTTC
CDR3: CASSLAPWQGQETQYF